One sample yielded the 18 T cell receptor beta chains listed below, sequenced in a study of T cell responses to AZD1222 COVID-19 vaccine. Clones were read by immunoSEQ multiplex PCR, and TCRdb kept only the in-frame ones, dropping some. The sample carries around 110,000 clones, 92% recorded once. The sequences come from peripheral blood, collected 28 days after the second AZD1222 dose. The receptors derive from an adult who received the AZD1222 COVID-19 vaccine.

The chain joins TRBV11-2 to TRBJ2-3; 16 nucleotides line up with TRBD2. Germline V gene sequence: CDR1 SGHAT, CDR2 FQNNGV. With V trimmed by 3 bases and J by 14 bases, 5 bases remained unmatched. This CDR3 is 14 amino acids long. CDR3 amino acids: CASSLGLAGGRLYF. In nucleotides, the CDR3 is TGTGCCAGCAGCTTGGGACTAGCGGGAGGGCGTCTGTATTTT.

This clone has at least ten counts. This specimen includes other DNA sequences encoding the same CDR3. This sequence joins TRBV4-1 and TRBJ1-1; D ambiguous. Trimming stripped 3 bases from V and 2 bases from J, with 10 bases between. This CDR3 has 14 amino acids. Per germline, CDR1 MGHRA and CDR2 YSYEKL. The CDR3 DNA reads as TGCGCCAGCAGCCAGGAAGGATTAAACACTGAAGCTTTCTTT. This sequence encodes CASSQEGLNTEAFF.

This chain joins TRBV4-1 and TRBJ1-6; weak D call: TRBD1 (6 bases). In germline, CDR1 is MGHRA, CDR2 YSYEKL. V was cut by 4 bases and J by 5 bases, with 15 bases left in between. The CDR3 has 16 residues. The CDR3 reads CASSPRAGADNSPLHF. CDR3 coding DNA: TGCGCCAGCAGCCCGAGGGCAGGGGCGGATAATTCACCCCTCCACTTT.

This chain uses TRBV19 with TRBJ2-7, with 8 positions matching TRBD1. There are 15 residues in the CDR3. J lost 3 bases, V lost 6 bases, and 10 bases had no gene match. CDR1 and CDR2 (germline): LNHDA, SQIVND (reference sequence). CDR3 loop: CASRKGTGNDYEQYF. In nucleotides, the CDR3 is TGTGCCAGTAGAAAAGGGACAGGCAACGACTACGAGCAGTACTTC.

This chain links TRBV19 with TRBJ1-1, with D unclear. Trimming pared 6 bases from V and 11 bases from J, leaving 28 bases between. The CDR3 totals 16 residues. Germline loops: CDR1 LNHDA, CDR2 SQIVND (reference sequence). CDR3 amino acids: CASRDPLGGGRLGAFF. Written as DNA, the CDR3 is TGTGCCAGTAGAGATCCTTTGGGAGGCGGGCGCCTCGGGGCTTTCTTT.

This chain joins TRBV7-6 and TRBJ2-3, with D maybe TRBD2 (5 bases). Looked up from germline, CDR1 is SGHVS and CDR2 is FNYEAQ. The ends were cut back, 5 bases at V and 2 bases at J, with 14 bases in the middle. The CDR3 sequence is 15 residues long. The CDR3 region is CASSPSRATTDTQYF. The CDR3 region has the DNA TGTGCCAGCAGCCCTAGCCGGGCGACCACAGATACGCAGTATTTT.

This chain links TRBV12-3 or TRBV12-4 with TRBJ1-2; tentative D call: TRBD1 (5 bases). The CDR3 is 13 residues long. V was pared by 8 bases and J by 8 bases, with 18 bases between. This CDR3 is CASGARPLLGYTF. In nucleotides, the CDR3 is TGTGCCAGCGGGGCACGGCCACTATTAGGCTACACCTTC.

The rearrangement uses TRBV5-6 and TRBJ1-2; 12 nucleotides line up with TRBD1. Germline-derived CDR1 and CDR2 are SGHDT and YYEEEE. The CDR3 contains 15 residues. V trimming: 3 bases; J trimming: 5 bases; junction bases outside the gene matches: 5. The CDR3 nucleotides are TGTGCCAGCAGCTCGGGGACAGGGGGCGCTTATGGCTACACCTTC. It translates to CASSSGTGGAYGYTF.

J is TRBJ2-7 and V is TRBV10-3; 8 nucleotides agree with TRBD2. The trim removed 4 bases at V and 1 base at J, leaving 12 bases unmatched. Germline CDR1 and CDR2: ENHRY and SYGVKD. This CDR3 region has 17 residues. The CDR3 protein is CAISAGRGGVASYEQYF. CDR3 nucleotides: TGTGCCATCAGTGCGGGCCGGGGGGGAGTCGCGTCCTACGAGCAGTACTTC.

CDR3 nucleotides: TGTGCCAGCAGCGAGACCAGGGGGATGGGAAACACCATATATTTT. Protein sequence: CASSETRGMGNTIYF. The V gene is TRBV9, the J gene TRBJ1-3; 7 bases are a match to TRBD1. J gave up 4 bases and V 3 bases, and 7 bases lay outside the gene matches. Looked up from germline, CDR1 is SGDLS and CDR2 is YYNGEE. The length of the CDR3 is 15 residues.

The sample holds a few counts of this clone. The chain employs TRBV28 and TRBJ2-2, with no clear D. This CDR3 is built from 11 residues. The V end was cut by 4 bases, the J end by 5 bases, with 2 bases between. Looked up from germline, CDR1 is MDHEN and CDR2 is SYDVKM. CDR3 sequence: CASSYTGELFF. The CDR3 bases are TGTGCCAGCAGTTATACCGGGGAGCTGTTTTTT.

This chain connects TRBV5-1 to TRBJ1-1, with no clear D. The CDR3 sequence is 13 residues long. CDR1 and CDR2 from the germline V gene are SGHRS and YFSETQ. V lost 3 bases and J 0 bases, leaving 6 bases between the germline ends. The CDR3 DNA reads TGCGCCAGCAGCTGGGGAGTGAACACTGAAGCTTTCTTT. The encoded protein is CASSWGVNTEAFF.

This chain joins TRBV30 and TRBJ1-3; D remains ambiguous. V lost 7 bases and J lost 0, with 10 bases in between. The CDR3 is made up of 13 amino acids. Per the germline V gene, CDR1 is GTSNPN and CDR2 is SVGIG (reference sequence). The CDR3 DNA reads TGTGCCTCGGCTTTTACCTCTGGAAACACCATATATTTT. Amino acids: CASAFTSGNTIYF.

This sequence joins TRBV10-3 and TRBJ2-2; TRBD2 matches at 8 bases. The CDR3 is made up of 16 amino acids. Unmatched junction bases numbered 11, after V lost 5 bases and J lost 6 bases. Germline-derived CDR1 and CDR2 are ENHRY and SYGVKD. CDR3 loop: CAISSGTSGSAGELFF. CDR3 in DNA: TGTGCCATCAGTTCCGGGACTAGTGGTTCTGCCGGGGAGCTGTTTTTT.

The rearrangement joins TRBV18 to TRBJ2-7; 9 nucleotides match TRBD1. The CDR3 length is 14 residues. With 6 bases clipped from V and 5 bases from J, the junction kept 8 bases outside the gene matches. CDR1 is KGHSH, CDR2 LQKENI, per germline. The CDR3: CASSHRDRAHEQYF. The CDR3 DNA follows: TGTGCCAGCTCTCACCGGGACAGGGCTCACGAGCAGTACTTC.

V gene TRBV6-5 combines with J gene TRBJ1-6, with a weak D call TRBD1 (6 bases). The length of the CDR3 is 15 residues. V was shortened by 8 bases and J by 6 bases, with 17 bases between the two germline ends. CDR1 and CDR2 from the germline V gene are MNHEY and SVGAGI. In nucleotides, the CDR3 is TGTGCCAGCGGGATCTATGGAGGGGGTAATTCACCCCTCCACTTT. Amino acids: CASGIYGGGNSPLHF.

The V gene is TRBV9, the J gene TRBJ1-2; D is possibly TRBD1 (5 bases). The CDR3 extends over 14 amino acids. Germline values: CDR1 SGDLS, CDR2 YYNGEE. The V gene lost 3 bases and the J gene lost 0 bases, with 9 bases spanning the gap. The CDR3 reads CASSAQVANYGYTF. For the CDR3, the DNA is TGTGCCAGCAGCGCACAGGTAGCTAACTATGGCTACACCTTC.

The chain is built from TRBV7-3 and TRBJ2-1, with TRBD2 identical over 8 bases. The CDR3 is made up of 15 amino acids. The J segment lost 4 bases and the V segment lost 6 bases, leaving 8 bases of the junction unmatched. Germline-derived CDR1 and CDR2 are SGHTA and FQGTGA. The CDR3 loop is CASSLLAGWYNEQFF. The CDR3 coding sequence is TGTGCCAGCAGTCTTCTAGCGGGTTGGTACAATGAGCAGTTCTTC.